This T cell receptor beta chain was recovered during a study of beta chain features in type 1 diabetes. Notes on the study in general: Researchers report that Type 1 diabetes patients had moderately but significantly shorter TCRB CDR3s across all four CD4+ subsets.

TCRB transcripts that were expressed got sequenced, as all of the isolated RNA had been reverse transcribed. Some clones are missing from TCRdb's copy, which holds only in-frame ones; the method was immunoSEQ multiplex PCR. The sample consists of 150,000 to 160,000 clones, roughly 10% of them appearing once. The CDR3 is 16 amino acids. Trimming removed 3 bases from V and 5 bases from J; junction bases left unmatched: 12. Germline CDR1 is SGDLS and CDR2 is YYNGEE. This clone was seen a few times. Its antigen is unknown. Sequencing input: central memory CD4+ T cells from blood. The sequence was collected from a young man in good health. The V gene is TRBV9, the J gene TRBJ2-7, with TRBD1 matching 9 bases. CDR3 sequence reads: CASSEDRGQGGDEQYF. The CDR3 bases are TGTGCCAGCAGCGAAGACCGGGGACAGGGAGGCGACGAGCAGTACTTC.